A single T cell receptor (beta chain) is shown here with its context. A single base separates this from a much larger clone, so it may be a read error. Per the germline V gene, CDR1 is MNHEY and CDR2 is SVGAGI. V was shortened by 6 bases and J by 1 base, with 9 bases between the two germline ends. The CDR3 has 13 amino acids. In TCRdb, the 5' RACE reads were re-called with MiXCR into one record per CDR3 protein. This sample has approximately 85,000 distinct CDR3 sequences, with roughly 14% found just once. The data were taken from a study of T cells after yellow fever vaccination. Notes on the study in general: Contaminants from the bulk population, in the form of abundant clonotypes, could be found in FACS-sorted repertoires.

Here the sequenced sample was CD8+ T cells not binding an NS4B(214-222) dextramer, sorted from PBMCs, taken about 21 days after the first yellow fever vaccination. The chain couples TRBV6-5 to TRBJ1-1; unclear D gene. The TCR comes from a man aged 18-30 years who received the YFV17D yellow fever vaccine. CDR3 sequence reads: CASRYGENTEAFF. The CDR3 nucleotides read TGTGCCAGCAGATATGGTGAGAACACTGAAGCTTTCTTT.